This TCR beta chain originates from a study of blood T cell repertoires in COVID-19. The overall study: T cells, B-cell-depleted T cells, or PBMCs provided the cDNA or gDNA that served as material.

Across about two dozen US areas, participants ranged in age from roughly 18 to 95 years. Participant-given clinical history determined each cohort assignment. What the recovered Cohort 3 donors had was two negative PCRs, clearance, or symptom resolution. Clones were sequenced by immunoSEQ multiplex PCR, and TCRdb holds only the in-frame ones, with some missing. This table holds roughly 250,000 clones, around 86% found once. This CDR3 comprises 19 residues. The junction had 10 bases not matched to a gene; V was cut back by 0 bases and J by 5 bases. The origin of this receptor is a woman aged 50 to 60 who had recovered from COVID-19. What was sequenced was PBMCs or T cells enriched from blood (not recorded which). The chain carries TRBV23-1 and TRBJ2-1, with 13 bases aligning to TRBD2. TRBV23-1 is an ORF for which the function is uncertain. The CDR3: CASSQSWTSGRPHNNEQFF. DNA of the CDR3: TGCGCCAGCAGTCAATCGTGGACTAGCGGGAGACCCCACAACAATGAGCAGTTCTTC.